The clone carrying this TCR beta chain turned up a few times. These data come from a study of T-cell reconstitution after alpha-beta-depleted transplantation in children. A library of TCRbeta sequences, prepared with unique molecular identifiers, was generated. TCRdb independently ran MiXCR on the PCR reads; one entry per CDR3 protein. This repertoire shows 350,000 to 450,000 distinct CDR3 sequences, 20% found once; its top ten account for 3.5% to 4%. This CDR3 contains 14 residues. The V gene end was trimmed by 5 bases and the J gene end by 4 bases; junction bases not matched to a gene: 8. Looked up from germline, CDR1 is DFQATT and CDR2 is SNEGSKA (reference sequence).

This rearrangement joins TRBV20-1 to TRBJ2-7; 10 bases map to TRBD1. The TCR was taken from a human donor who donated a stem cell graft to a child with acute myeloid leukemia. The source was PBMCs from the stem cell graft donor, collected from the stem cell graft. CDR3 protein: CSAQRGDRGYEQYF. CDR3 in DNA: TGCAGTGCTCAACGGGGGGACAGGGGATACGAGCAGTACTTC.